The 27 T cell receptor beta chains below come from one sample, sequenced in a study of T cell repertoires in cytomegalovirus infection. TCRdb itself ran the reads through MiXCR, one entry per CDR3 protein. In the table there are about 490,000 distinct CDR3 sequences, about a quarter of which are singletons. The sample consisted of PBMCs. These receptors were obtained from a human donor in good health (CMV status not recorded). Some clones in this sample may be carry-over from other donors' samples.

This clonotype was recorded at least ten times. The V gene is TRBV6-1, the J gene TRBJ2-3; possibly TRBD1 or TRBD2 for D (5 bases each). This CDR3 contains 15 residues. Trimming removed 7 bases at V and 3 bases at J, with 17 bases between. The germline CDR1 and CDR2 sequences are MNHNS and SASEGT. The CDR3 is CASKRGREETDTQYF. CDR3 sequence (DNA): TGTGCCAGCAAGAGGGGAAGGGAAGAGACAGATACGCAGTATTTT.

V usage is TRBV10-3 and J usage is TRBJ2-2, with D maybe TRBD2 (5 bases). Looked up from germline, CDR1 is ENHRY and CDR2 is SYGVKD. The V end lost 5 bases, the J end lost 1 base, and 11 bases lay between the germline ends. The CDR3 spans 15 residues. CDR3 sequence (DNA): TGTGCCATCAGTCGAGACTACCAGAACACCGGGGAGCTGTTTTTT. Encoded protein: CAISRDYQNTGELFF.

Only a few counts were recorded for this clonotype. The chain combines TRBV20-1 with TRBJ1-3, with no clear D. The CDR3 covers 17 residues. Trimming removed 6 bases at V and 7 bases at J, with 28 bases between. The germline gives CDR1 DFQATT, CDR2 SNEGSKA (reference sequence). For the CDR3, the DNA is TGCAGTGCGTATCTCTCCGGGAGCCGATCTTACGGCAACACCATATATTTT. The encoded protein is CSAYLSGSRSYGNTIYF.

This clonotype was detected a few times. This chain uses TRBV6-5 with TRBJ2-2, with 9 bases fitting TRBD1. With 5 bases clipped from V and 4 bases from J, the junction kept 2 bases outside the gene matches. The CDR3 runs to 14 residues. CDR1 and CDR2 from the germline V gene are MNHEY and SVGAGI. CDR3 coding DNA: TGTGCCAGCAGTCGGGACAGGGCCACCGGGGAGCTGTTTTTT. Its protein product is CASSRDRATGELFF.

The chain recombines TRBV18 with TRBJ2-7, with TRBD1 as a possible D gene (7 bases). V lost 2 bases to trimming and J lost 2 bases, with 10 bases between them. The V gene's germline CDR1 is KGHSH and CDR2 LQKENI. CDR3 length equals 14 residues. This CDR3 is CASSPGRGAYEQYV. The CDR3 bases are TGTGCCAGCTCACCAGGCAGGGGGGCCTACGAGCAGTACGTC.

The chain carries TRBV11-1 and TRBJ1-1, with D uncertain. The CDR3 extends over 15 amino acids. CDR1 SGHAT and CDR2 FQDESV come from the germline V gene (reference sequence). V lost 6 bases, J lost 0 bases, and 14 bases lay in between. The CDR3 DNA follows: TGTGCCAGCAGTCGGTTAGGGTCTGTGAACACTGAAGCTTTCTTT. It specifies CASSRLGSVNTEAFF.

For the CDR3, the DNA is TGTGCCAGTAGTCCCAGAGGGACACGCGGGAACACTGAAGCTTTCTTT. Its protein product is CASSPRGTRGNTEAFF. The chain combines TRBV19 with TRBJ1-1; tentatively, D is TRBD1 (6 bases). The germline V gene encodes CDR1 LNHDA and CDR2 SQIVND (reference sequence). The length of the CDR3 is 16 residues. V lost 5 bases, J lost 1 base, and 17 bases lay in between.

This clonotype has ten or more counts. As DNA, the CDR3 is TGTGCCAGCAGTTTAGGGGTCCTCTCAGCGAATGAGCAGTTCTTC. Encoded protein: CASSLGVLSANEQFF. V gene TRBV12-3 or TRBV12-4 combines with J gene TRBJ2-1; D is ambiguous. The CDR3 runs 15 residues. V lost 1 base and J 7 bases, leaving 14 bases between the germline ends.

This clonotype showed up many times. The chain is built from TRBV7-2 and TRBJ2-5; tentatively, D is TRBD1 or TRBD2 (5 bases each). The CDR3 runs 14 residues. From germline, CDR1 is SGHTA and CDR2 FQGNSA. V was cut by 7 bases and J by 0 bases, with 12 bases left in between. CDR3 protein: CASTRSGHQETQYF. The CDR3 nucleotides read TGTGCCAGCACCAGGTCGGGGCACCAAGAGACCCAGTACTTC.

The chain joins TRBV29-1 to TRBJ2-1; 7 bases are shared with TRBD2. V trimming: 2 bases; J trimming: 3 bases; junction bases outside the gene matches: 7. The CDR3 totals 15 residues. The V gene's germline CDR1 is SQVTM and CDR2 ANQGSEA. The CDR3 nucleotides are TGCAGCGTTGAACTGCTAGCGGACAACTACAATGAGCAGTTCTTC. Translated, it gives CSVELLADNYNEQFF.

This clonotype was seen a handful of times. The gene calls are TRBV7-9 and TRBJ2-5; D unclear. The germline CDR1 and CDR2 sequences are SEHNR and FQNEAQ (reference sequence). The CDR3 has 17 amino acids. Trimming pared 4 bases from V and 5 bases from J, leaving 23 bases between. In DNA, the CDR3 is TGTGCCAGCAGCTCGGGTCCCATGAGTGGACCTGGGGAGACCCAGTACTTC. It codes for CASSSGPMSGPGETQYF. The whole variable domain, remainder taken from reference TRBV7-9 and TRBJ2-5, is DTGVSQNPRHKITKRGQNVTFRCDPISEHNRLYWYRQTLGQGPEFLTYFQNEAQLEKSRLLSDRFSAERPKGSFSTLEIQRTEQGDSAMYLCASSSGPMSGPGETQYFGPGTRLLVL.

This clonotype was detected only a few times. The rearrangement joins TRBV7-6 to TRBJ2-7; D tentatively fits TRBD1 or TRBD2 (5 bases each). V shed 1 base and J shed 1 base, with 11 bases lying between them. The CDR3 extends over 15 amino acids. The germline CDR1 and CDR2 sequences are SGHVS and FNYEAQ. The CDR3 loop is CASSLGRDGSYEQYF. CDR3 DNA: TGTGCCAGCAGCTTAGGCCGGGACGGTTCCTACGAGCAGTACTTC. Looking up the rest from reference TRBV7-6 and TRBJ2-7 gives the full variable domain: GAGVSQSPRYKVTKRGQDVALRCDPISGHVSLYWYRQALGQGPEFLTYFNYEAQQDKSGLPNDRFSAERPEGSISTLTIQRTEQRDSAMYRCASSLGRDGSYEQYFGPGTRLTVT.

This clonotype was counted many times. The V and J genes are TRBV7-6 and TRBJ2-1; D remains ambiguous. Germline CDR1 is SGHVS and CDR2 is FNYEAQ. Trimming cost V 1 base and J 7 bases, with 14 bases left between them. The CDR3 spans 15 residues. CDR3 sequence reads: CASSLGFYGSNEQFF. DNA for the CDR3: TGTGCCAGCAGCTTAGGCTTTTACGGTAGTAATGAGCAGTTCTTC.

Ten or more counts support this clonotype. This chain uses TRBV7-6 with TRBJ2-2, with 7 bases identical to TRBD2. Per germline, CDR1 SGHVS and CDR2 FNYEAQ. V shed 0 bases and J 6 bases; nucleotides not matched to a gene: 10. This CDR3 has 17 residues. The CDR3 DNA reads TGTGCCAGCAGCTTAGCGCTAAGGGGACTAAATCCCGGGGAGCTGTTTTTT. Protein: CASSLALRGLNPGELFF.

Only a few counts were recorded for this clonotype. J is TRBJ1-1 and V is TRBV11-2; tentative D call: TRBD1 (5 bases). The germline CDR1 and CDR2 sequences are SGHAT and FQNNGV. The CDR3 spans 14 residues. V was shortened by 4 bases and J by 5 bases, with 14 bases between the two germline ends. CDR3 bases: TGTGCCAGCAGCTCTTCAGGGTTGTTAACTGAAGCTTTCTTT. Amino acid sequence: CASSSSGLLTEAFF. Full variable domain (missing parts from reference TRBV11-2 and TRBJ1-1): EAGVAQSPRYKIIEKRQSVAFWCNPISGHATLYWYQQILGQGPKLLIQFQNNGVVDDSQLPKDRFSAERLKGVDSTLKIQPAKLEDSAVYLCASSSSGLLTEAFFGQGTRLTVV.

This clonotype was detected a few times. The rearrangement joins TRBV6-1 to TRBJ1-5; D remains ambiguous. This CDR3 region has 15 residues. Germline loops: CDR1 MNHNS, CDR2 SASEGT. V lost 6 bases and J 0 bases, leaving 12 bases between the germline ends. Written as DNA, the CDR3 is TGTGCCAGCAGAGGTGACGGCTATAGCAATCAGCCCCAGCATTTT. Its protein is CASRGDGYSNQPQHF.

This clonotype was observed a handful of times. The chain has TRBV5-6 and TRBJ2-3, with TRBD2 matching 13 bases. Germline V gene sequence: CDR1 SGHDT, CDR2 YYEEEE. The CDR3 has 18 amino acids. Germline trimming cut 4 bases from V and 5 bases from J; bases unmatched to any gene: 13. The DNA for the CDR3 is TGTGCCAGCAGCCCACTGGGTACTAGCGGGAGGGCCGGAGATACGCAGTATTTT. It translates to CASSPLGTSGRAGDTQYF.

This clonotype was observed at least ten times. This chain joins TRBV7-2 and TRBJ1-2; a weak D match, TRBD1 (5 bases). Germline-derived CDR1 and CDR2 are SGHTA and FQGNSA. The CDR3 totals 15 residues. The V end was cut by 1 base, the J end by 6 bases, with 15 bases between. The CDR3 coding sequence is TGTGCCAGCAGCTTAGATGGCAGGGCCGGTCATGGCTACACCTTC. Translation gives CASSLDGRAGHGYTF.

This clonotype was seen more than once but under ten times. The rearrangement uses TRBV7-9 and TRBJ2-1, with D uncertain. The ends were cut back, 3 bases at V and 6 bases at J, with 18 bases in the middle. Germline loops: CDR1 SEHNR, CDR2 FQNEAQ (reference sequence). The CDR3 contains 16 residues. Written as DNA, the CDR3 is TGTGCCAGCAGCTTTTCTTCCCGAGGTTCGGGCAATGAGCAGTTCTTC. Translation: CASSFSSRGSGNEQFF.

This clonotype was detected ten times or more. This chain uses TRBV7-6 with TRBJ1-5; D gene uncertain. V was trimmed by 3 bases and J by 7 bases, leaving 22 bases between them. Germline CDR1 and CDR2: SGHVS and FNYEAQ. The CDR3 loop spans 17 amino acids. CDR3 nucleotide sequence: TGTGCCAGCAGCTTCCTCCCCCGGGGAGGGAGCGGGCAGCCCCAGCATTTT. Its translation: CASSFLPRGGSGQPQHF.

V is TRBV19 and J is TRBJ1-1, with 10 positions matching TRBD1. After removal of 4 bases from V and 4 bases from J, the junction contained 12 bases not matched to a gene. The CDR3 is made up of 17 amino acids. Germline V CDR1 and CDR2: LNHDA, SQIVND (reference sequence). DNA of the CDR3: TGTGCCAGTAGTACGGGACAGGGGTTGAAAGAGGGCACTGAAGCTTTCTTT. This encodes CASSTGQGLKEGTEAFF.

Ten or more counts support this clonotype. The rearrangement uses TRBV6-2 or TRBV6-3 and TRBJ2-5; 7 bases line up with TRBD2. The V gene end was trimmed by 0 bases and the J gene end by 0 bases; junction bases not matched to a gene: 7. The CDR3 covers 17 residues. Germline-derived CDR1 and CDR2 are MNHEY and SVGEGT. CDR3 coding DNA: TGTGCCAGCAGTTACTCGTGGGCTAGCGGAGACCAAGAGACCCAGTACTTC. Its translation is CASSYSWASGDQETQYF.

CDR3 nucleotides: TGCAGCGCCCGAGCCGGCTATGGCTACACCTTC. This codes for CSARAGYGYTF. The chain employs TRBV29-1 and TRBJ1-2; the D is unclear. The V gene's germline CDR1 is SQVTM and CDR2 ANQGSEA. The CDR3 consists of 11 residues. The V end lost 7 bases, the J end lost 4 bases, and 10 bases lay between the germline ends. The variable domain in full, completed from reference TRBV29-1 and TRBJ1-2, reads SAVISQKPSRDICQRGTSLTIQCQVDSQVTMMFWYRQQPGQSLTLIATANQGSEATYESGFVIDKFPISRPNLTFSTLTVSNMSPEDSSIYLCSARAGYGYTFGSGTRLTVV.

The J gene is TRBJ1-4, the V gene TRBV4-2; tentative D call: TRBD1 (5 bases). V was pared by 1 base and J by 0 bases, with 12 bases between. This CDR3 comprises 17 residues. Germline assignment: CDR1 LGHNA and CDR2 YNFKEQ. The CDR3 loop reads CASSQGWGEATNEKLFF. In nucleotides, the CDR3 is TGTGCCAGCAGCCAAGGGTGGGGGGAAGCAACTAATGAAAAACTGTTTTTT.

This clonotype was seen repeatedly, ten times or more. The rearrangement uses TRBV7-2 and TRBJ1-1; the D is unclear. Germline CDR1 reads SGHTA; CDR2 reads FQGNSA. The ends were cut back, 0 bases at V and 1 base at J, with 9 bases in the middle. The CDR3 has 15 amino acids. CDR3 loop: CASSLASPGNTEAFF. CDR3 bases: TGTGCCAGCAGCTTAGCTTCTCCCGGGAACACTGAAGCTTTCTTT. The whole variable domain, filled in from reference TRBV7-2 and TRBJ1-1, reads GAGVSQSPSNKVTEKGKDVELRCDPISGHTALYWYRQSLGQGLEFLIYFQGNSAPDKSGLPSDRFSAERTGGSVSTLTIQRTQQEDSAVYLCASSLASPGNTEAFFGQGTRLTVV.

This clonotype occurred many times. The chain joins TRBV7-2 to TRBJ2-5; TRBD2 is a possible D gene (5 bases). CDR1 is SGHTA and CDR2 is FQGNSA in the germline V gene. Trimming took off 1 base at V and 9 bases at J, with 12 bases between the two ends. The CDR3 length is 13 residues. The CDR3 bases are TGTGCCAGCAGCTTAGGGGGTTCGGAGGCCCAGTACTTC. Translation gives CASSLGGSEAQYF.

This clonotype was counted between two and nine times. In DNA, the CDR3 is TGTGCCATCGCCGAGCGGGAGGGTGCAGATACGCAGTATTTT. It encodes CAIAEREGADTQYF. This chain links TRBV10-3 with TRBJ2-3; 10 bases line up with TRBD2. This CDR3 has 14 residues. Trimming cost V 8 bases and J 4 bases; bases outside gene matches: 6. CDR1 and CDR2 from the germline V gene are ENHRY and SYGVKD.